This T cell receptor beta chain originates from a study of blood T cell repertoires in COVID-19. Whole-study context: Researchers got acute and convalescent COVID-19 samples from the United States, Italy and Spain. Sources were T cells, B-cell-depleted T cells, or PBMCs; the material itself was cDNA or gDNA.

This CDR3 region has 19 residues. With V trimmed by 4 bases and J by 5 bases, 16 bases remained unmatched. Germline V gives CDR1 SGHTA, CDR2 FQGNSA. Original data processing: Amplification from reference gene primers served as the basis for estimated nucleated cell counts. Clones were sequenced by immunoSEQ multiplex PCR, and TCRdb holds only the in-frame ones, with some missing. Clonal size and the V and J genes are those of that table, whereas D and trimming came from the DNA. Of some 22,000 clones in the sample, 88% were seen once. The material sequenced was peripheral blood. J is TRBJ2-5 and V is TRBV7-2, with 13 positions matching TRBD2. This clonotype originated in a man aged 70-80 years in a cohort sampled during active COVID-19. CDR3 DNA: TGTGCCAGCAGCTGGAGACGCGGGACTAGCGGGAAAGGTCGCGAGACCCAGTACTTC. The encoded protein is CASSWRRGTSGKGRETQYF.